This T cell receptor (beta chain) comes out of a study of cytomegalovirus exposure and HLA in healthy donors. Worth noting for this clone: Its antigen is not identified.

Unmatched junction bases numbered 13, after V lost 2 bases and J lost 10 bases. CDR3 length: 18 amino acids. Germline V lookup: CDR1 MGHRA, CDR2 YSYEKL. This PCR relied on a set of 60 Vbeta primers and 13 Jbeta primers. Data came from immunoSEQ multiplex PCR; TCRdb stores just in-frame clones and leaves some out. The data contain about 130,000 clones, 72% of them singletons. General study points: The dataset shows that most TCR sequences were rare, while some public TCRs occurred in many donors.

The receptor comes from a man in his fifties or sixties in good health and CMV-seropositive. Sequenced material: PBMCs. This chain uses TRBV4-1 with TRBJ2-1; 14 positions match TRBD2. The CDR3 protein is CASSQLGLAGGGSGEQFF. CDR3 DNA sequence: TGCGCCAGCAGCCAACTTGGACTAGCGGGAGGAGGAAGCGGGGAGCAGTTCTTC.